This entry lists 17 T cell receptor beta chains sequenced from one sample in a study of T-cell memory formation after mild COVID-19 (dated by TCRdb to the early 2020s). The library was produced with 5' RACE. TCRdb shows the sequencer as Illumina NovaSeq 6000. Using fastp trimming at Q25 and MiXCR clonotype assembly, TCRdb reanalyzed the public sequencing data and kept in-frame beta chains. Every CDR3 protein is listed once, alongside the most common genes and DNA of its rows. This sample holds roughly 280,000 distinct CDR3 sequences; roughly 15% were observed only once. The ten largest account for 22% of the sample. Sequencing input: PBMCs or a T cell subset sorted from them (not recorded which). Receptors were obtained from a man between 18 and 35 years old who had mild COVID-19 (a few samples of this study predate the infection). The sample titles of this study are shuffled in the database, so cell type and time point are left out; the donor was told from shared clones.

This clonotype has more than one count but fewer than ten. The chain employs TRBV5-1 and TRBJ2-3; D not resolved. The V gene lost 2 bases and the J gene lost 0 bases, with 7 bases spanning the gap. From germline, CDR1 is SGHRS and CDR2 YFSETQ. This CDR3 has 14 residues. The DNA for the CDR3 is TGCGCCAGCAGCTTTATCCCAAGCACAGATACGCAGTATTTT. It yields the protein CASSFIPSTDTQYF.

This clonotype was seen more than once but under ten times. V usage is TRBV7-2 and J usage is TRBJ1-1; TRBD1 is a possible D gene (6 bases). This CDR3 contains 14 residues. Germline CDR1 SGHTA, CDR2 FQGNSA. Trimming shortened V by 0 bases and J by 6 bases, and 11 bases separated the two germline ends. CDR3: CASSLALRGAEAFF. The CDR3 DNA reads as TGTGCCAGCAGCTTAGCGCTAAGGGGGGCTGAAGCTTTCTTT.

The V call is TRBV4-1, the J call TRBJ2-2; D not certain. CDR1 and CDR2 (germline): MGHRA, YSYEKL. V was pared by 0 bases and J by 4 bases, with 9 bases between. The CDR3 is 15 amino acids. Here the CDR3 reads CASSQEIGGTGELFF. In nucleotides, the CDR3 is TGCGCCAGCAGCCAAGAAATTGGTGGCACCGGGGAGCTGTTTTTT.

This clonotype was seen a handful of times. The J gene is TRBJ1-4, the V gene TRBV7-9, with D uncertain. Trimming left V 5 bases short and J 4 bases short, with 11 bases between. The CDR3 extends over 14 amino acids. Per germline, CDR1 SEHNR and CDR2 FQNEAQ (reference sequence). The CDR3, as DNA: TGTGCCAGCAGCGCCGGGAACTTTAATGAAAAACTGTTTTTT. Its translation: CASSAGNFNEKLFF.

The chain combines TRBV18 with TRBJ2-5; possibly TRBD2 for D (5 bases). Per the germline V gene, CDR1 is KGHSH and CDR2 is LQKENI. The CDR3 runs 15 residues. V was shortened by 3 bases and J by 1 base, with 12 bases between the two germline ends. DNA of the CDR3: TGTGCCAGCTCACCCTTTTCGGACTCCCAAGAGACCCAGTACTTC. It is translated as CASSPFSDSQETQYF.

This clonotype was seen a few times. The chain has TRBV11-2 and TRBJ2-4, with 7 bases identical to TRBD1. The length of the CDR3 is 15 residues. Germline assignment: CDR1 SGHAT and CDR2 FQNNGV. The junction had 4 bases not matched to a gene; V was cut back by 3 bases and J by 2 bases. The CDR3 nucleotides read TGTGCCAGCAGCTTCGGGACAGATCCCAAAAACATTCAGTACTTC. Encoded protein: CASSFGTDPKNIQYF.

There are a few counts of this clonotype. This sequence joins TRBV4-3 and TRBJ2-1; D not certain. Germline CDR1 is LGHNA and CDR2 is YSLEER. This CDR3 has 13 residues. V lost 0 bases to trimming and J lost 10 bases, with 10 bases between them. In nucleotides, the CDR3 is TGCGCCAGCAGCCAAGATGTGGACCGAGAGCAGTTCTTC. This encodes CASSQDVDREQFF.

V usage is TRBV6-5 and J usage is TRBJ2-7, with D possibly TRBD1 on 6 matching bases. The CDR3 runs to 14 residues. Germline loops: CDR1 MNHEY, CDR2 SVGAGI. Trimming left V 2 bases short and J 4 bases short, with 12 bases between. The CDR3 region is CASSYGGRIYEQYF. CDR3 sequence (DNA): TGTGCCAGCAGTTACGGGGGCAGAATATACGAGCAGTACTTC.

This clonotype appeared a few times. The chain couples TRBV27 to TRBJ1-1; 7 bases fit TRBD1. The germline V gene has CDR1 MNHEY and CDR2 SMNVEV (reference sequence). The CDR3 sequence is 15 residues long. V trimming: 2 bases; J trimming: 1 base; junction bases outside the gene matches: 4. The CDR3 DNA reads TGTGCCAGCAGTTTAAGGACAGGCGAGAACACTGAAGCTTTCTTT. Encoded protein: CASSLRTGENTEAFF.

This clonotype was recorded a few times. The chain joins TRBV5-1 to TRBJ2-3; maybe TRBD2 (6 bases). V was trimmed by 3 bases and J by 4 bases, leaving 6 bases between them. Germline assignment: CDR1 SGHRS and CDR2 YFSETQ. CDR3 length: 12 amino acids. CDR3 nucleotide sequence: TGCGCCAGCAGCTGGAGGGCAGATACGCAGTATTTT. Its translation is CASSWRADTQYF.

As concerns this clonotype: This clone may be a read error of a much larger clone one base away. The J gene is TRBJ2-3, the V gene TRBV7-9; D perhaps matches TRBD1 (6 bases). V was pared by 5 bases and J by 5 bases, with 14 bases between. Germline CDR1 reads SEHNR; CDR2 reads FQNEAQ (reference sequence). The CDR3 spans 14 residues. CDR3 in amino acids: CASSARTDGDTQYF. The CDR3 DNA reads as TGTGCCAGCAGCGCTCGGACAGATGGAGATACGCAGTATTTT.

The chain has TRBV4-2 and TRBJ1-2, with a possible D match to TRBD1 (5 bases). V dropped 2 bases and J dropped 6 bases, with 13 bases sitting between them. Germline V CDR1 and CDR2: LGHNA, YNFKEQ. The CDR3 is 14 residues long. The CDR3 sequence is CASSQLEGVNGYTF. The CDR3 coding sequence is TGTGCCAGCAGCCAACTTGAAGGGGTGAATGGCTACACCTTC.

This clonotype has a handful of counts. The genes are TRBV2 and TRBJ2-1; no firm D call. Between the trimmed V and J ends, which lost 4 bases and 7 bases, there was a span of 8 bases. There are 12 residues in the CDR3. Germline V gives CDR1 SNHLY, CDR2 FYNNEI. The CDR3 sequence is CASSGLMNEQFF. In DNA, the CDR3 is TGTGCCAGCAGTGGCCTGATGAATGAGCAGTTCTTC.

This chain links TRBV5-4 with TRBJ2-1; D gene unclear. The V and J ends lost 0 bases and 9 bases respectively, with 10 bases between them. This CDR3 has 13 amino acids. CDR1 and CDR2 from the germline V gene are SGHNT and YYREEE (reference sequence). This CDR3 reads CASSLGQESEQFF. In DNA form, the CDR3 reads TGTGCCAGCAGCTTGGGTCAGGAGAGTGAGCAGTTCTTC. Full variable domain (remainder filled in from reference TRBV5-4 and TRBJ2-1): ETGVTQSPTHLIKTRGQQVTLRCSSQSGHNTVSWYQQALGQGPQFIFQYYREEENGRGNFPPRFSGLQFPNYSSELNVNALELDDSALYLCASSLGQESEQFFGPGTRLTVL.

The sample holds a few counts of this clonotype. The rearrangement uses TRBV20-1 and TRBJ1-1; the D gene is possibly TRBD1 (5 bases). Trimming removed 3 bases from V and 1 base from J, with 12 bases in between. The length of the CDR3 is 14 residues. Germline lookup yields CDR1 DFQATT and CDR2 SNEGSKA (reference sequence). The CDR3 region has the DNA TGCAGTGCTAGCTTGGCAGGGAGGAACACTGAAGCTTTCTTT. It specifies CSASLAGRNTEAFF.

This clonotype has at least ten counts. V is TRBV5-1 and J is TRBJ1-2; D remains unclear. The CDR3 loop spans 15 amino acids. The germline V and J ends were trimmed by 3 bases and 2 bases, with 14 bases remaining between them. Germline V CDR1 and CDR2: SGHRS, YFSETQ. CDR3 region: CASSSDGRANYGYTF. CDR3 DNA: TGCGCCAGCAGCTCGGATGGACGGGCGAACTATGGCTACACCTTC.

This clonotype was found a few times. V gene TRBV27 combines with J gene TRBJ2-1, with D tentatively TRBD2 (5 bases). The V gene lost 3 bases and the J gene lost 4 bases, with 13 bases spanning the gap. CDR1 is MNHEY, CDR2 SMNVEV, per germline (reference sequence). The CDR3 consists of 15 residues. This chain's CDR3 is CASSFSPSPYNEQFF. The CDR3 region has the DNA TGTGCCAGCAGTTTTTCTCCTAGCCCGTACAATGAGCAGTTCTTC.